This entry concerns a single T cell receptor (beta chain). Its antigen is undetermined. One entry per CDR3 protein results from TCRdb running MiXCR on the multiplex PCR reads. The sample records 16,000 or so distinct CDR3 sequences, 40% to 55% being singletons. This entry is derived from a study of breast tumors, draining lymph nodes, adjacent tissues. The study's findings and limits: Tumors had less TCR diversity than lymph nodes, more than nontumor tissue. Data only fit, rather than demonstrated, lymph node origin of most tumor T cells. Findings are consistent with lymph node origin and intratumoral expansion of most tumor T cells.

Germline CDR1 reads SEHNR; CDR2 reads FQNEAQ (reference sequence). V lost 4 bases and J 7 bases, leaving 17 bases between the germline ends. The CDR3 is 15 residues long. The TCR originated in a female donor with breast cancer. Some clones in this sample may be carry-over from other donors' samples. The sample was tumor-adjacent breast tissue. The J gene is TRBJ2-1, the V gene TRBV7-9; D remains unclear. The CDR3 DNA sequence: TGTGCCAGCAGCTACCCGGGCCGCAAAAGGAATGAGCAGTTCTTC. Its translation: CASSYPGRKRNEQFF. The whole variable domain, filled in from reference TRBV7-9 and TRBJ2-1, reads DTGVSQNPRHKITKRGQNVTFRCDPISEHNRLYWYRQTLGQGPEFLTYFQNEAQLEKSRLLSDRFSAERPKGSFSTLEIQRTEQGDSAMYLCASSYPGRKRNEQFFGPGTRLTVL.